Each of the 32 T cell receptor beta chains below was sequenced from the same sample in a study of patients and donors after allogeneic stem cell transplantation. TCRdb re-derived calls from the RT-PCR reads in MiXCR, one entry per CDR3 protein. The table lists about 410,000 distinct CDR3 sequences, more than 15% of them singletons. Sequencing used blood, either unsorted or a sorted T cell fraction (not recorded which). Receptor source: a human donor who was either an allogeneic HSCT recipient or a stem cell or donor lymphocyte infusion donor (not recorded which). It is not recorded whose cells these are; they may come from a transplant donor.

This clonotype was picked up many times. The chain carries TRBV24-1 and TRBJ1-5; a weak D match, TRBD1 (6 bases). V lost 5 bases to trimming and J lost 7 bases, with 17 bases between them. Looked up from germline, CDR1 is KGHDR and CDR2 is SFDVKD. The CDR3 length is 15 residues. The CDR3 DNA sequence: TGTGCCACCAGTGCTGTGGGGGGGCGAGGCCAGCCCCAGCATTTT. Its protein product is CATSAVGGRGQPQHF.

This clonotype turned up a few times. The chain carries TRBV29-1 and TRBJ2-6; D may be TRBD1 (5 bases). The CDR3 is made up of 14 amino acids. Trimming shortened V by 4 bases and J by 0 bases, and 7 bases separated the two germline ends. Germline V gene lookup returns CDR1 SQVTM and CDR2 ANQGSEA. The CDR3, as DNA: TGCAGCGTTGTACAGGACTCTGGGGCCAACGTCCTGACTTTC. It translates to CSVVQDSGANVLTF.

V gene TRBV11-2 combines with J gene TRBJ2-7; 7 bases align to TRBD2. CDR3 length: 16 amino acids. Germline lookup yields CDR1 SGHAT and CDR2 FQNNGV. J was trimmed by 4 bases and V by 6 bases; bases with no gene match: 15. The CDR3 loop reads CASSVPPRREGYEQYF. As DNA, the CDR3 is TGTGCCAGCAGTGTACCCCCCCGGAGGGAGGGATACGAGCAGTACTTC.

This clonotype has only a few counts. This chain links TRBV24-1 with TRBJ2-3; 10 positions agree with TRBD2. Germline V gives CDR1 KGHDR, CDR2 SFDVKD. CDR3 length: 18 residues. Trimming at V came to 0 bases and at J to 0 bases, leaving 5 bases not matched to a gene. The CDR3 loop is CATSDLDPTSGSTDTQYF. The CDR3 coding sequence is TGTGCCACCAGTGATTTGGATCCGACTAGCGGGAGCACAGATACGCAGTATTTT.

This clonotype came up once. This rearrangement joins TRBV14 to TRBJ2-7, with 10 bases aligning to TRBD1. Germline trimming cut 4 bases from V and 6 bases from J; bases unmatched to any gene: 12. The germline V gene has CDR1 SGHDN and CDR2 FVKESK. The CDR3 length is 16 residues. CDR3 loop: CASSRDRGIGPLEQYF. The CDR3 DNA sequence: TGTGCCAGCAGCCGGGACAGGGGCATCGGGCCCCTCGAGCAGTACTTC.

The chain recombines TRBV4-1 with TRBJ1-6, with 8 bases fitting TRBD1. Germline V lookup: CDR1 MGHRA, CDR2 YSYEKL. This CDR3 has 17 residues. The V gene end was trimmed by 1 base and the J gene end by 6 bases; junction bases not matched to a gene: 8. CDR3 DNA sequence: TGCGCCAGCAGCCAAGCGTGGCAGGGGGCGAGTAATTCACCCCTCCACTTT. Its protein product is CASSQAWQGASNSPLHF.

The V gene is TRBV13, the J gene TRBJ2-7, with 12 bases lining up with TRBD1. This CDR3 spans 12 amino acids. The germline V gene has CDR1 PRHDT and CDR2 FYEKMQ (reference sequence). The V and J ends lost 4 bases and 10 bases, in that order; junction bases with no gene match: 2. As DNA, the CDR3 is TGTGCCAGCAGCTCCGGGACAGGGGGCCAGTACTTC. Translated, it gives CASSSGTGGQYF.

This sequence joins TRBV20-1 and TRBJ1-1; D call uncertain. The ends were cut back, 5 bases at V and 0 bases at J, with 10 bases in the middle. Germline lookup yields CDR1 DFQATT and CDR2 SNEGSKA (reference sequence). The CDR3 contains 13 residues. CDR3 sequence (DNA): TGCAGTGCTCCGGTTCGCTTGAACACTGAAGCTTTCTTT. Translated, it gives CSAPVRLNTEAFF.

The table lists this clonotype with many counts. This chain links TRBV18 with TRBJ2-5; the D is unclear. CDR1 and CDR2 (germline): KGHSH, LQKENI. The CDR3 length is 11 residues. Trimming removed 8 bases at V and 4 bases at J, with 8 bases between. This CDR3 is CASSPGETQYF. CDR3 bases: TGTGCCAGCAGTCCAGGAGAGACCCAGTACTTC.

CDR3 DNA: TGTGCCAGCAGCTTAGTAGCGTCTTTTCCCTACAATGAGCAGTTCTTC. It is translated as CASSLVASFPYNEQFF. This chain connects TRBV11-2 to TRBJ2-1; the D gene is possibly TRBD2 (5 bases). The CDR3 sequence is 16 residues long. Germline V lookup: CDR1 SGHAT, CDR2 FQNNGV. V was cut by 1 base and J by 2 bases, with 12 bases left in between.

This clonotype was picked up a small number of times. This sequence joins TRBV10-3 and TRBJ2-1; 9 nucleotides align to TRBD1. V dropped 4 bases and J dropped 5; count of bases not matched to a gene: 6. Germline assignment: CDR1 ENHRY and CDR2 SYGVKD. The length of the CDR3 is 15 residues. The CDR3: CAISVWDRANNEQFF. In DNA, the CDR3 is TGTGCCATCAGTGTTTGGGACAGGGCAAACAATGAGCAGTTCTTC.

This clonotype was counted between two and nine times. The chain has TRBV30 and TRBJ1-3; D is uncertain. Trimming took 0 bases from V and 2 from J, leaving 8 bases between them. Germline V gives CDR1 GTSNPN, CDR2 SVGIG (reference sequence). The CDR3 loop spans 14 amino acids. The CDR3 DNA sequence: TGTGCCTGGAGTGTAGTGGGAACTGGAAACACCATATATTTT. This codes for CAWSVVGTGNTIYF.

This clonotype was seen a few times. This chain connects TRBV7-8 to TRBJ1-5, with 7 positions matching TRBD1. The trim removed 1 base at V and 2 bases at J, leaving 8 bases unmatched. CDR1 and CDR2 (germline): SGHVS, FQNEAQ. CDR3 length: 17 residues. CDR3 nucleotide sequence: TGTGCCAGCAGCTTAGACTCAGGGGGGATCGGCAATCAGCCCCAGCATTTT. It specifies CASSLDSGGIGNQPQHF.

The chain joins TRBV7-9 to TRBJ1-2; weak D call: TRBD1 (5 bases). The V gene's germline CDR1 is SEHNR and CDR2 FQNEAQ (reference sequence). The CDR3 is 14 amino acids. V dropped 5 bases and J dropped 3 bases, with 13 bases sitting between them. The CDR3 coding sequence is TGTGCCAGCAGCCTTCCGGGACCTCACTATGGCTACACCTTC. Amino acids: CASSLPGPHYGYTF.

This clonotype was detected ten times or more. This chain uses TRBV25-1 with TRBJ2-1; D is ambiguous. V was cut by 1 base and J by 5 bases, with 9 bases left in between. This CDR3 comprises 14 residues. The germline V gene encodes CDR1 MGHDK and CDR2 SYGVNS. The CDR3 nucleotides are TGTGCCAGCAGTGAATTTGACATAAACAATGAGCAGTTCTTC. Translation gives CASSEFDINNEQFF.

This clonotype has a handful of counts. The chain recombines TRBV6-5 with TRBJ1-2; no clear D. With 0 bases removed from V and 7 bases from J, the gap between germline ends came to 12 bases. The CDR3 is 14 amino acids. Per germline, CDR1 MNHEY and CDR2 SVGAGI. CDR3 sequence (DNA): TGTGCCAGCAGTTACTCTCCGGGAAGACGTGGCTACACCTTC. This encodes CASSYSPGRRGYTF.

This sequence joins TRBV6-1 and TRBJ2-1; D is possibly TRBD2 (6 bases). The CDR3 contains 14 residues. V shed 5 bases and J shed 5 bases, with 13 bases lying between them. Looked up from germline, CDR1 is MNHNS and CDR2 is SASEGT. The CDR3 region is CASSPTGTHNEQFF. CDR3 DNA: TGTGCCAGCAGTCCGACGGGGACTCACAATGAGCAGTTCTTC.

This chain links TRBV6-2 or TRBV6-3 with TRBJ2-1; unclear D gene. V shed 6 bases and J shed 9 bases, with 12 bases lying between them. Germline V CDR1 and CDR2: MNHEY, SVGEGT. The CDR3 is made up of 12 amino acids. In DNA, the CDR3 is TGTGCCAGCAGCCCCTTAGCAGGTGAGCAGTTCTTC. This sequence encodes CASSPLAGEQFF.

This clonotype was counted a few times. The CDR3 is CASSLDRNRGTEAFF. For the CDR3, the DNA is TGTGCCAGCAGCTTAGATCGAAACAGGGGCACTGAAGCTTTCTTT. The J gene is TRBJ1-1, the V gene TRBV11-2; 7 bases are a match to TRBD1. The CDR3 spans 15 residues. The V segment lost 0 bases and the J segment 4 bases; nucleotides outside the gene matches: 5. The V gene's germline CDR1 is SGHAT and CDR2 FQNNGV.

CDR3 sequence reads: CASSHLAGPGELFF. DNA for the CDR3: TGCGCCAGCAGCCACCTAGCGGGGCCCGGGGAGCTGTTTTTT. The chain has TRBV4-3 and TRBJ2-2; TRBD2 aligns across 9 bases. The CDR3 totals 14 residues. V dropped 3 bases and J dropped 6; count of bases not matched to a gene: 2. CDR1 is LGHNA, CDR2 YSLEER, per germline.

This clonotype was recorded a few times. The rearrangement uses TRBV7-8 and TRBJ2-1; TRBD2 might be the D (5 bases). V lost 3 bases, J lost 4 bases, and 13 bases lay in between. The CDR3 is made up of 15 amino acids. Germline V lookup: CDR1 SGHVS, CDR2 FQNEAQ. CDR3 in amino acids: CASSLGGSAYNEQFF. CDR3 nucleotide sequence: TGTGCCAGCAGCTTGGGTGGTAGCGCGTACAATGAGCAGTTCTTC.

This clonotype was seen a handful of times. The genes are TRBV15 and TRBJ1-1; no clear D gene. CDR1 and CDR2 (germline): LNHNV, YYDKDF (reference sequence). Trimming cost V 5 bases and J 1 base, with 11 bases left between them. The CDR3 is 14 residues long. CDR3 DNA: TGTGCCACCAGCCAACAGACTGGGAACACTGAAGCTTTCTTT. It yields the protein CATSQQTGNTEAFF.

This clonotype was counted a few times. The rearrangement joins TRBV6-6 to TRBJ2-3; D is unresolved. This CDR3 comprises 12 residues. V was pared by 5 bases and J by 4 bases, with 7 bases between. Germline CDR1 and CDR2: MNHNY and SVGAGI (reference sequence). CDR3 bases: TGTGCCAGCAGTCCGAACCCAGATACGCAGTATTTT. Translation gives CASSPNPDTQYF.

This clonotype turned up a few times. The V and J genes are TRBV30 and TRBJ1-2; 7 positions match TRBD1. The CDR3 is 15 amino acids. From germline, CDR1 is GTSNPN and CDR2 SVGIG (reference sequence). The J segment lost 4 bases and the V segment lost 3 bases, leaving 11 bases of the junction unmatched. CDR3 residues: CAWREPGTVVYGYTF. CDR3 bases: TGTGCCTGGAGAGAGCCCGGGACAGTCGTCTATGGCTACACCTTC. Filled out from reference TRBV30 and TRBJ1-2, the complete variable domain reads SQTIHQWPATLVQPVGSPLSLECTVEGTSNPNLYWYRQAAGRGLQLLFYSVGIGQISSEVPQNLSASRPQDRQFILSSKKLLLSDSGFYLCAWREPGTVVYGYTFGSGTRLTVV.

This clonotype was detected only a few times. The J gene is TRBJ1-1, the V gene TRBV18; no reliable D call. This CDR3 spans 13 amino acids. The V gene lost 3 bases and the J gene lost 1 base, with 6 bases spanning the gap. The germline CDR1 and CDR2 sequences are KGHSH and LQKENI. The CDR3: CASSPGWNTEAFF. The DNA for the CDR3 is TGTGCCAGCTCACCTGGATGGAACACTGAAGCTTTCTTT.

The chain couples TRBV7-6 to TRBJ2-5, with D uncertain. The germline V and J ends were trimmed by 8 bases and 3 bases, with 13 bases remaining between them. The V gene's germline CDR1 is SGHVS and CDR2 FNYEAQ. This CDR3 comprises 13 residues. Here the CDR3 reads CASLPGPEETQYF. The CDR3 nucleotides read TGTGCCAGCCTGCCCGGGCCAGAAGAGACCCAGTACTTC.

There are a few counts of this clonotype. V gene TRBV12-3 or TRBV12-4 combines with J gene TRBJ1-1; 7 nucleotides line up with TRBD1. V was pared by 6 bases and J by 5 bases, with 6 bases of the junction left unmatched. The CDR3 length is 13 residues. CDR3 sequence: CASRTYRGTEAFF. The DNA of the CDR3 is TGTGCCAGCAGAACATACAGGGGAACTGAAGCTTTCTTT.

This clonotype was picked up a small number of times. The junction departs from germline at one end; a sequencing error may be responsible. The chain joins TRBV5-4 to TRBJ2-5; no reliable D call. The CDR3 has 17 amino acids. Looked up from germline, CDR1 is SGHNT and CDR2 is YYREEE (reference sequence). Written as DNA, the CDR3 is TGTGCCAGCAGCTTGGAAGGAATGCGGACGTACCAAGAGACCCAGTATTTC. Its protein product is CASSLEGMRTYQETQYF.

The chain carries TRBV2 and TRBJ2-1; maybe TRBD2 (6 bases). Trimming shortened V by 4 bases and J by 3 bases, and 13 bases separated the two germline ends. The CDR3 extends over 15 amino acids. From germline, CDR1 is SNHLY and CDR2 FYNNEI. In DNA form, the CDR3 reads TGTGCCAGCAGTGTTAGGGACTCCTACTACAATGAGCAGTTCTTC. Its translation: CASSVRDSYYNEQFF.

The V gene is TRBV7-4, the J gene TRBJ2-2; the D gene is possibly TRBD1 (6 bases). V lost 5 bases and J 4 bases, leaving 14 bases between the germline ends. The germline V gene has CDR1 SGHVT and CDR2 SQSDAQ. The CDR3 consists of 15 residues. CDR3 sequence: CASSQDRLGTGELFF. CDR3 nucleotide sequence: TGTGCCAGCAGCCAAGACAGGCTCGGCACCGGGGAGCTGTTTTTT.

This clonotype was recorded many times. The chain couples TRBV4-3 to TRBJ2-2; D may be TRBD2 (6 bases). With 0 bases removed from V and 2 bases from J, the gap between germline ends came to 13 bases. The CDR3 contains 17 residues. CDR1 and CDR2 from the germline V gene are LGHNA and YSLEER. CDR3 sequence (DNA): TGCGCCAGCAGCCAAGATTGGAGGGTCGCAAACACCGGGGAGCTGTTTTTT. Encoded protein: CASSQDWRVANTGELFF.

The genes are TRBV18 and TRBJ2-1, with D tentatively TRBD2 (7 bases). V shed 6 bases and J shed 0 bases, with 21 bases lying between them. Germline CDR1 is KGHSH and CDR2 is LQKENI. CDR3 length equals 18 residues. CDR3 loop: CASSPSTGGLGSYNEQFF. CDR3 bases: TGTGCCAGCTCCCCCTCGACGGGGGGCCTAGGCTCCTACAATGAGCAGTTCTTC.